The 22 T cell receptor beta chains below come from one sample, sequenced in a study of T cell responses to AZD1222 COVID-19 vaccine. Clones were sequenced by immunoSEQ multiplex PCR, and TCRdb holds only the in-frame ones, with some missing. Counted here are approximately 190,000 clones, roughly 93% occurring once; the ten biggest clones make up 0.99%. Sample: peripheral blood, taken on day 0 of AZD1222 vaccination. The receptors come from an adult in good health.

A few counts support this clone. The chain is built from TRBV20-1 and TRBJ1-2; a weak D match, TRBD1 (6 bases). Germline assignment: CDR1 DFQATT and CDR2 SNEGSKA (reference sequence). This CDR3 comprises 12 residues. V was shortened by 3 bases and J by 3 bases, with 8 bases between the two germline ends. CDR3: CSASGGHYGYTF. The CDR3 DNA is TGCAGTGCTAGTGGGGGGCACTATGGCTACACCTTC.

This clone occurred once. The rearrangement joins TRBV5-4 to TRBJ2-1; D is uncertain. This CDR3 is 14 amino acids long. Germline lookup yields CDR1 SGHNT and CDR2 YYREEE (reference sequence). V lost 2 bases and J 8 bases, leaving 14 bases between the germline ends. In nucleotides, the CDR3 is TGTGCCAGCAGCTTTTTATCTGGCTGGGATGAGCAGTTCTTC. Residues: CASSFLSGWDEQFF.

The V gene is TRBV7-2, the J gene TRBJ2-3, with 12 bases lining up with TRBD2. Trimming at V came to 5 bases and at J to 2 bases, leaving 8 bases not matched to a gene. Looked up from germline, CDR1 is SGHTA and CDR2 is FQGNSA. The CDR3 totals 17 residues. CDR3 loop: CASSQPTSGGYTDTQYF. DNA for the CDR3: TGTGCCAGCAGCCAACCGACTAGCGGGGGATACACAGATACGCAGTATTTT.

V and J are TRBV21-1 and TRBJ1-4. TRBV21-1 is described as a pseudogene. This CDR3 is 17 amino acids long. The DNA of the CDR3 is TGTGCCAGCAGCAAAGGCGAGGTTCGAGCAACTAATGAAAAACTGTTTTTT. Translation gives CASSKGEVRATNEKLFF.

CDR3 DNA sequence: TGTGCCAGCAGCTTGGACGGACAGGGAGGTCGAGAGACCCAGTACTTC. Translation gives CASSLDGQGGRETQYF. This rearrangement joins TRBV5-5 to TRBJ2-5; 8 bases are shared with TRBD1. V dropped 0 bases and J dropped 4; count of bases not matched to a gene: 8. The CDR3 has 16 amino acids. Germline V gene sequence: CDR1 SGHKS, CDR2 YYEKEE (reference sequence).

The chain is built from TRBV9 and TRBJ1-6, with a possible D match to TRBD1 (5 bases). There are 14 residues in the CDR3. Trimming shortened V by 0 bases and J by 7 bases, and 8 bases separated the two germline ends. CDR1 SGDLS and CDR2 YYNGEE come from the germline V gene. The CDR3 DNA is TGTGCCAGCAGCGTAGGGGGGAACAATTCACCCCTCCACTTT. This translates into CASSVGGNNSPLHF.

Written as DNA, the CDR3 is TGCGCCAGCAGCTTGCTATCCACCAACTACGAGCAGTACTTC. Translating it yields CASSLLSTNYEQYF. This chain links TRBV5-1 with TRBJ2-7; no clear D gene. CDR1 and CDR2 (germline): SGHRS, YFSETQ. The ends were cut back, 1 base at V and 3 bases at J, with 11 bases in the middle. CDR3 size: 14 residues.

The rearrangement uses TRBV10-2 and TRBJ1-2, with no clear D. V gave up 2 bases and J gave up 6 bases, with 7 bases separating them. Germline CDR1 and CDR2: WSHSY and SAAADI. The CDR3 length is 12 residues. The CDR3: CASSERWDGYTF. In DNA form, the CDR3 reads TGCGCCAGCAGTGAGAGATGGGATGGCTACACCTTC.

This chain connects TRBV11-2 to TRBJ2-7, with 7 bases fitting TRBD2. The germline V gene has CDR1 SGHAT and CDR2 FQNNGV. After removal of 5 bases from V and 0 bases from J, the junction contained 4 bases not matched to a gene. The CDR3 has 14 residues. Here the CDR3 reads CASSRGGSSYEQYF. DNA for the CDR3: TGTGCCAGCAGCCGTGGCGGGAGCTCCTACGAGCAGTACTTC.

The chain uses TRBV3-1 (or the pseudogene TRBV3-2) and TRBJ1-5; possibly TRBD1 for D (5 bases). The V gene lost 0 bases and the J gene lost 6 bases, with 9 bases spanning the gap. The CDR3 spans 14 residues. From germline, CDR1 is LGHDT and CDR2 YNNKEL (reference sequence). In DNA form, the CDR3 reads TGTGCCAGCAGCCAAGATCTAGGGGTTCAGCCCCAGCATTTT. Translated: CASSQDLGVQPQHF.

V is TRBV21-1 and J is TRBJ1-5. TRBV21-1 is a pseudogene segment. This CDR3 contains 15 residues. CDR3 amino acids: CASSKSSRANQPQHF. In DNA form, the CDR3 reads TGTGCCAGCAGCAAATCGAGTAGAGCCAATCAGCCCCAGCATTTT.

This chain joins TRBV9 and TRBJ2-7; the D gene is possibly TRBD2 (6 bases). Germline loops: CDR1 SGDLS, CDR2 YYNGEE. The CDR3 has 15 residues. V was cut by 0 bases and J by 7 bases, with 17 bases left in between. The CDR3 loop is CASSVVGGRLEEQYF. The CDR3 DNA reads as TGTGCCAGCAGCGTAGTTGGAGGGCGCCTGGAAGAGCAGTACTTC.

The V and J genes are TRBV2 and TRBJ1-5; D unresolved. The CDR3 covers 13 residues. Germline CDR1 reads SNHLY; CDR2 reads FYNNEI. The V end lost 6 bases, the J end lost 4 bases, and 10 bases lay between the germline ends. The DNA of the CDR3 is TGTGCCAGCAGGGCAGATCGAAATCAGCCCCAGCATTTT. Its translation: CASRADRNQPQHF.

V gene TRBV7-2 combines with J gene TRBJ1-2; D perhaps matches TRBD1 (5 bases). Trimming removed 0 bases from V and 4 bases from J, with 18 bases in between. The CDR3 runs to 17 residues. Germline CDR1 is SGHTA and CDR2 is FQGNSA. CDR3 protein: CASSLARSGGGGYGYTF. As DNA, the CDR3 is TGTGCCAGCAGCTTAGCGAGATCCGGGGGAGGTGGCTATGGCTACACCTTC.

This clone has only one observation. The CDR3 loop is CASSPRSEKNTEAFF. The CDR3, as DNA: TGTGCCAGCAGCCCACGGTCGGAGAAGAACACTGAAGCTTTCTTT. The chain carries TRBV11-2 and TRBJ1-1, with D unresolved. Germline CDR1 reads SGHAT; CDR2 reads FQNNGV. V gave up 5 bases and J gave up 1 base, with 14 bases separating them. CDR3 length: 15 amino acids.

The chain links TRBV9 to TRBJ1-6; 8 bases align to TRBD1. After removal of 2 bases from V and 7 bases from J, the junction contained 5 bases not matched to a gene. Germline loops: CDR1 SGDLS, CDR2 YYNGEE. The CDR3 covers 15 residues. CDR3 in amino acids: CASSVQGASNSPLHF. The CDR3 nucleotides are TGTGCCAGCAGCGTGCAGGGGGCGTCCAATTCACCCCTCCACTTT.

The chain recombines TRBV19 with TRBJ1-3; 7 nucleotides match TRBD1. The CDR3 length is 15 residues. V shed 3 bases, J shed 2 bases, and the junction held 4 bases outside the gene matches. Per germline, CDR1 LNHDA and CDR2 SQIVND (reference sequence). DNA for the CDR3: TGTGCCAGTAGTATCCCACAGGGGACTGGAAACACCATATATTTT. This encodes CASSIPQGTGNTIYF. The full variable domain, rest sourced from reference TRBV19 and TRBJ1-3, is DGGITQSPKYLFRKEGQNVTLSCEQNLNHDAMYWYRQDPGQGLRLIYYSQIVNDFQKGDIAEGYSVSREKKESFPLTVTSAQKNPTAFYLCASSIPQGTGNTIYFGEGSWLTVV.

The genes are TRBV7-3 and TRBJ2-7; D is ambiguous. With 0 bases removed from V and 6 bases from J, the gap between germline ends came to 18 bases. Germline V gives CDR1 SGHTA, CDR2 FQGTGA. This CDR3 spans 16 amino acids. The CDR3 coding sequence is TGTGCCAGCAGCTTAACGGTACCCGACACCAATGCCGAGCAGTACTTC. It codes for CASSLTVPDTNAEQYF.

In its sample, this clone was seen once. The chain's CDR3 is CATSDCPPTEDEQYF. In nucleotides, the CDR3 is TGTGCCACCAGTGATTGCCCCCCTACGGAGGACGAGCAGTACTTC. V gene TRBV24-1 combines with J gene TRBJ2-7; possibly TRBD2 for D (5 bases). The ends were cut back, 2 bases at V and 5 bases at J, with 15 bases in the middle. Germline lookup yields CDR1 KGHDR and CDR2 SFDVKD. CDR3 length: 15 amino acids.

V and J are TRBV27 and TRBJ1-2; possible D gene TRBD1, 5 bases. V was shortened by 8 bases and J by 4 bases, with 17 bases between the two germline ends. There are 14 residues in the CDR3. In germline, CDR1 is MNHEY, CDR2 SMNVEV (reference sequence). For the CDR3, the DNA is TGTGCCAGCGGGAAACCGGGACGGATCTATGGCTACACCTTC. Residues: CASGKPGRIYGYTF.

This chain links TRBV5-8 with TRBJ1-6, with TRBD1 matching over 7 bases. In germline, CDR1 is SGHTS, CDR2 YDEGEE. The CDR3 length is 16 residues. V dropped 4 bases and J dropped 0; count of bases not matched to a gene: 4. The DNA for the CDR3 is TGTGCCAGCAGCAAGGACAGGAGCTCCTATAATTCACCCCTCCACTTT. Its translation: CASSKDRSSYNSPLHF.

V and J are TRBV4-1 and TRBJ1-1, with a possible D match to TRBD1 (6 bases). This CDR3 has 14 amino acids. Trimming took 1 base from V and 3 from J, leaving 9 bases between them. Germline assignment: CDR1 MGHRA and CDR2 YSYEKL. CDR3 residues: CASSQAGGHTEAFF. The CDR3, as DNA: TGCGCCAGCAGCCAAGCCGGGGGGCACACTGAAGCTTTCTTT.